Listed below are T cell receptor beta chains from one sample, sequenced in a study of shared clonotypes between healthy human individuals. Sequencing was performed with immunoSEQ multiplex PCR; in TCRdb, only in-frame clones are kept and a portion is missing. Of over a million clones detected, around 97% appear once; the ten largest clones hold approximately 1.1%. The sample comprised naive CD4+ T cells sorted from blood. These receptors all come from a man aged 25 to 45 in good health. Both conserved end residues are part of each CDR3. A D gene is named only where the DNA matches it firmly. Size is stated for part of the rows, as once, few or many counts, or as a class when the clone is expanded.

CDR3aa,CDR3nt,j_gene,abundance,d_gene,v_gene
CASSPGLPNQPQHF,TGTGCCAGCAGCCCCGGACTTCCGAATCAGCCCCAGCATTTT,TRBJ1-5,once,NA,TRBV7-9
CASSRLAVTYEQYF,TGTGCCAGCAGCCGACTAGCGGTTACCTACGAGCAGTACTTC,TRBJ2-7,NA,TRBD2,TRBV5-6
CASSPLRQGTVNTEAFF,TGTGCCAGCTCACCTCTACGACAGGGGACGGTGAACACTGAAGCTTTCTTT,TRBJ1-1,NA,TRBD1,TRBV18
CASSGYGFGPGYTF,TGTGCCAGCAGTGGCTATGGATTCGGTCCTGGCTACACCTTC,TRBJ1-2,once,NA,TRBV6-4
CASSHRDLLMGEQYF,TGTGCCAGCTCACACCGGGACCTCCTCATGGGCGAGCAGTACTTC,TRBJ2-7,NA,NA,TRBV18
CASSLQGEDGYTF,TGCGCCAGCAGCCTACAGGGGGAGGACGGCTACACCTTC,TRBJ1-2,once,TRBD1,TRBV5-1
CAISSSGFSYNEQFF,TGTGCCATCAGTTCCAGCGGTTTCTCCTACAATGAGCAGTTCTTC,TRBJ2-1,NA,NA,TRBV10-3
CATSRGDRPSGEQYF,TGTGCCACCAGCAGAGGGGACAGGCCGTCCGGCGAGCAGTACTTC,TRBJ2-7,NA,TRBD1,TRBV15
CASSFPRENQPQHF,TGTGCCAGCAGTTTCCCCAGGGAAAATCAGCCCCAGCATTTT,TRBJ1-5,NA,NA,TRBV28
CASSLTRARDEKLFF,TGTGCCAGCAGCTTAACTCGTGCGAGGGATGAAAAACTGTTTTTT,TRBJ1-4,NA,NA,TRBV7-2
CASSISPRGYEQYF,TGTGCCAGTAGTATAAGCCCGAGGGGCTACGAGCAGTACTTC,TRBJ2-7,NA,NA,TRBV19